This T cell receptor (beta chain) derives from a study of beta chain features in type 1 diabetes. Background on the study: All samples yielded some 110 million examined sorted cells. Points from the study as a whole: Moderate but significant shortening of TCRB CDR3s was recorded in all four CD4+ subsets from Type 1 diabetes patients.

Expressed TCRB transcripts got sequenced, as all isolated RNA was reverse transcribed. Assay used: immunoSEQ multiplex PCR; TCRdb lists only in-frame clones, some missing. This sample carries about 260,000 clones, 20% of them seen once, and the ten largest clones take about 0.027%. Sorted populations all exceeded 98% purity. This clone has a handful of counts. Its antigen is not known. Source material: naive CD4+ T cells from blood. The source of this sequence is a woman between 40 and 55 years old with type 1 diabetes.

The DNA for the CDR3 is TGTGCCAGCAAGAAAATTCGGCGGCCCCAGGGGGCCCAGTACTTC. Encoded protein: CASKKIRRPQGAQYF. The genes are TRBV9 and TRBJ2-5, with TRBD1 matching over 7 bases. CDR1 and CDR2 from the germline V gene are SGDLS and YYNGEE. Trimming at V came to 6 bases and at J to 9 bases, leaving 17 bases not matched to a gene. CDR3 length: 15 amino acids. Variable domain in full (rest from reference TRBV9 and TRBJ2-5): DSGVTQTPKHLITATGQRVTLRCSPRSGDLSVYWYQQSLDQGLQFLIQYYNGEERAKGNILERFSAQQFPDLHSELNLSSLELGDSALYFCASKKIRRPQGAQYFGPGTRLLVL.